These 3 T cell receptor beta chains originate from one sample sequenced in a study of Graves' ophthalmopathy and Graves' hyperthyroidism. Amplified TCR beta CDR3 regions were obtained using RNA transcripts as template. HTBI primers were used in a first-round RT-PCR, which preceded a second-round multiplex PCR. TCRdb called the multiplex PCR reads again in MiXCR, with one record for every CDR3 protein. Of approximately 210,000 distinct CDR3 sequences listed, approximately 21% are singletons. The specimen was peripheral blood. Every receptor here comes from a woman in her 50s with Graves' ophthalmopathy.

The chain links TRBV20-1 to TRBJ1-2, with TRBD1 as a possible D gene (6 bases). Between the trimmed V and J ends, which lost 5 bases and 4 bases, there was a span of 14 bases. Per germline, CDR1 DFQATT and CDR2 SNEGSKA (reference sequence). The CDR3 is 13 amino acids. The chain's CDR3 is CSAVGEGVYGYTF. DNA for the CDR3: TGCAGTGCTGTGGGGGAGGGGGTCTATGGCTACACCTTC.

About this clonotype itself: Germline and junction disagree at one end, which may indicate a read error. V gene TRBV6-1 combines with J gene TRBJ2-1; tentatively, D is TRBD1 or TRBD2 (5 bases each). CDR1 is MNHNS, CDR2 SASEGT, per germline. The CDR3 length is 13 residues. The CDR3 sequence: CASSGDGFNDQFF. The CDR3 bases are TGTGCCAGCAGTGGGGACGGATTCAATGATCAGTTCTTC.

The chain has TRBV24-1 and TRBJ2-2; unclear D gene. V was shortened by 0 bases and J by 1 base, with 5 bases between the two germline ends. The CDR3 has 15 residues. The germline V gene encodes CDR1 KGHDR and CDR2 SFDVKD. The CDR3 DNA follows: TGTGCCACCAGTGATTTGACCAGGAACACCGGGGAGCTGTTTTTT. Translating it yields CATSDLTRNTGELFF.